This record looks at one T cell receptor beta chain sequence and its context. The sample originates from a study of technical replicates of blood from a few donors. After removal of 3 bases from V and 1 base from J, the junction contained 7 bases not matched to a gene. Per the germline V gene, CDR1 is SQVTM and CDR2 is ANQGSEA. This CDR3 has 16 residues. Assay used: immunoSEQ multiplex PCR; TCRdb lists only in-frame clones, some missing. The data contain tens of thousands of clones, 80% to 95% of them singletons. The sequencing input was PBMCs. The chain has TRBV29-1 and TRBJ1-1, with 11 bases matching TRBD1. The origin of this receptor is a human donor in good health. Some clones in this sample may be carry-over from other donors' samples. This CDR3 reads CSVDIGQGARNTEAFF. Here the CDR3 DNA reads TGCAGCGTTGATATCGGACAGGGGGCGAGGAACACTGAAGCTTTCTTT.